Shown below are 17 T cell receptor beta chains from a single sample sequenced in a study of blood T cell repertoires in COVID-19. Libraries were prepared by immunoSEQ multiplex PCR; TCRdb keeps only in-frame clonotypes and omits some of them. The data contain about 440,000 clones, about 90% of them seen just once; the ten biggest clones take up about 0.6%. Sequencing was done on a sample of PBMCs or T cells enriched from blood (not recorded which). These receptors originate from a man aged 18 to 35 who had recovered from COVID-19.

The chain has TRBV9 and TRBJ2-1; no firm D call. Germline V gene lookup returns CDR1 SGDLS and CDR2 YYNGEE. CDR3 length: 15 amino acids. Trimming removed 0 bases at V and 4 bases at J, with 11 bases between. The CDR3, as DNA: TGTGCCAGCAGCGTAGGCCCAGAAAAGTACAATGAGCAGTTCTTC. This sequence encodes CASSVGPEKYNEQFF.

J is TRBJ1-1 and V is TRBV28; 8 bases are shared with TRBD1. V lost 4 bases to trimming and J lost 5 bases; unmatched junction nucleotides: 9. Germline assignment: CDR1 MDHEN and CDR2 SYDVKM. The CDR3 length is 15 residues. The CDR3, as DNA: TGTGCCAGCAGTTCAGCAGGGGGCCTGGGGACTGAAGCTTTCTTT. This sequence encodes CASSSAGGLGTEAFF.

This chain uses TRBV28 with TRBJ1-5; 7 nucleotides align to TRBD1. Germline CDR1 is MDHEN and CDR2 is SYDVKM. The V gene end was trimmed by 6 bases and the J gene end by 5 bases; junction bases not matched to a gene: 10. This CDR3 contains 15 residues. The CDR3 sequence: CASSRTGTDYQPQHF. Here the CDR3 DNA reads TGTGCCAGCAGCCGAACCGGGACAGATTATCAGCCCCAGCATTTT.

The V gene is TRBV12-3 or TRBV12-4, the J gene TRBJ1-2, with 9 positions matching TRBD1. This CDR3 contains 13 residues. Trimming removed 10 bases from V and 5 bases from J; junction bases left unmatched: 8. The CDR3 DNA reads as TGTGCCACGGCGACAGGGGGTCTATATGGCTACACCTTC. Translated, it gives CATATGGLYGYTF.

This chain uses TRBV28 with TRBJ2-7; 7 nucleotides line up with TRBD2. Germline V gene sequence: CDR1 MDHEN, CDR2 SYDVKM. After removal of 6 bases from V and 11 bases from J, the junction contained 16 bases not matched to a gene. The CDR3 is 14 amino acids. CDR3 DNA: TGTGCCAGCAGGGGTAGCGGGCGGACTGGGGCGGAGTACTTC. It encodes CASRGSGRTGAEYF.

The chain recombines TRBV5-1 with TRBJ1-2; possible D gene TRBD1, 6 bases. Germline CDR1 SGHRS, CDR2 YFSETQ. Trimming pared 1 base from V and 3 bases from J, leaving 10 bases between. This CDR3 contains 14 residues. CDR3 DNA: TGCGCCAGCAGCTTGTTTAACAGGGACTATGGCTACACCTTC. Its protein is CASSLFNRDYGYTF.

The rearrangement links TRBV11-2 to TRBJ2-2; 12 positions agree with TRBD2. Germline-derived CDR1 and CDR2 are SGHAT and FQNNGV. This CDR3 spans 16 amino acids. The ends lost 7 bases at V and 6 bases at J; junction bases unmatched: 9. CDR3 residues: CASMLSGTSGSGELFF. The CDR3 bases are TGTGCCAGCATGCTTAGTGGGACTAGCGGGTCCGGGGAGCTGTTTTTT.

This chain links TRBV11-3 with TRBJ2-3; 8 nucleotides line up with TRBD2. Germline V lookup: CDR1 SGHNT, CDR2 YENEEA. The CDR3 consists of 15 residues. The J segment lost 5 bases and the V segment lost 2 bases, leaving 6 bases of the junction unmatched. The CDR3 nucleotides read TGTGCCAGCAGCTTATTCGGGAGGGCGAGAGATACGCAGTATTTT. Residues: CASSLFGRARDTQYF.

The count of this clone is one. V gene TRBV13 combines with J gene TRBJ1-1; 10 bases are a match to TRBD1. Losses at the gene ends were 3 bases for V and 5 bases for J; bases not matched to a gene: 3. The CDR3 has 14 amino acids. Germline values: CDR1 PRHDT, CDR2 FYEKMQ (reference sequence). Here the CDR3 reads CASSFRQGATEAFF. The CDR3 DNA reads TGTGCCAGCAGCTTTAGACAGGGGGCAACTGAAGCTTTCTTT.

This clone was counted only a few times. CDR3 loop: CASSENRGSNEKLFF. DNA of the CDR3: TGTGCCAGCAGCGAAAACAGGGGATCTAATGAAAAACTGTTTTTT. The genes are TRBV2 and TRBJ1-4; 7 bases fit TRBD1. This CDR3 has 15 amino acids. The germline gives CDR1 SNHLY, CDR2 FYNNEI. J lost 3 bases, V lost 6 bases, and 7 bases had no gene match.

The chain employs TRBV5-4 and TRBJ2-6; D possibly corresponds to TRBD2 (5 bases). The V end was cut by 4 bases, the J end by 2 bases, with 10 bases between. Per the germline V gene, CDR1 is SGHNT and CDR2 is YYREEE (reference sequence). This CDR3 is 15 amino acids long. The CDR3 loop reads CASSRPGTGANVLTF. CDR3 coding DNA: TGTGCCAGCAGCCGGCCCGGGACTGGGGCCAACGTCCTGACTTTC. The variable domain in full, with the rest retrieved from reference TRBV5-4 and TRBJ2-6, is ETGVTQSPTHLIKTRGQQVTLRCSSQSGHNTVSWYQQALGQGPQFIFQYYREEENGRGNFPPRFSGLQFPNYSSELNVNALELDDSALYLCASSRPGTGANVLTFGAGSRLTVL.

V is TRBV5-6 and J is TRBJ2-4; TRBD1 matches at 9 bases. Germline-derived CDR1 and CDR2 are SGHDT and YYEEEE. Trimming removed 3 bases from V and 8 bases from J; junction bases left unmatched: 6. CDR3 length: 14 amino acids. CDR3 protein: CASSSGTGWDIQYF. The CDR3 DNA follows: TGTGCCAGCAGCTCGGGGACAGGGTGGGACATTCAGTACTTC.

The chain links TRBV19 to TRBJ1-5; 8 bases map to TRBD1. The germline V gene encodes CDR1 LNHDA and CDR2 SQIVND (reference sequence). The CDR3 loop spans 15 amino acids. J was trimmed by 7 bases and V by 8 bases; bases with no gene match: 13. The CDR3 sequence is CASAGGAGSSQPQHF. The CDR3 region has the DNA TGTGCCAGTGCAGGGGGCGCAGGTTCTAGCCAGCCCCAGCATTTT.

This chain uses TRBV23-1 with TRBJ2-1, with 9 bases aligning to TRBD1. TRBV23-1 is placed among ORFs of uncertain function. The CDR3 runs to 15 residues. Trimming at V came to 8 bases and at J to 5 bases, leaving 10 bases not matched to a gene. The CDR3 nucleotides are TGCGCCAGCCGTATCCCCGGGACAGGGAACAATGAGCAGTTCTTC. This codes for CASRIPGTGNNEQFF.

In DNA, the CDR3 is TGCGCCAGCAGCTTGGGGACAGGGAGGGAGCAGCCCCAGCATTTT. It is translated as CASSLGTGREQPQHF. This chain links TRBV5-1 with TRBJ1-5; 8 nucleotides match TRBD1. Germline V gene data show CDR1 as SGHRS and CDR2 as YFSETQ. The CDR3 extends over 15 amino acids. V shed 0 bases, J shed 7 bases, and the junction held 6 bases outside the gene matches. Using reference TRBV5-1 and TRBJ1-5 for the parts outside the CDR3, the full variable domain is KAGVTQTPRYLIKTRGQQVTLSCSPISGHRSVSWYQQTPGQGLQFLFEYFSETQRNKGNFPGRFSGRQFSNSRSEMNVSTLELGDSALYLCASSLGTGREQPQHFGDGTRLSIL.

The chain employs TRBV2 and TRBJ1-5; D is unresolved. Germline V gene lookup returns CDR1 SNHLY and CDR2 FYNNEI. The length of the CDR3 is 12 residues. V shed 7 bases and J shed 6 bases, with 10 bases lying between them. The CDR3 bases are TGTGCCAGCAATACAGCTGGTCAGCCCCAGCATTTT. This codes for CASNTAGQPQHF. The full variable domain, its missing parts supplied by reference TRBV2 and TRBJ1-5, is EPEVTQTPSHQVTQMGQEVILRCVPISNHLYFYWYRQILGQKVEFLVSFYNNEISEKSEIFDDQFSVERPDGSNFTLKIRSTKLEDSAMYFCASNTAGQPQHFGDGTRLSIL.

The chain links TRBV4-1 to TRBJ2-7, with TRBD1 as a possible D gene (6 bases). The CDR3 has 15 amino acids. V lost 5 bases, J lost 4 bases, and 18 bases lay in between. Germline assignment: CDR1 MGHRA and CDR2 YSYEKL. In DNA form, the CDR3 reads TGCGCCAGCAGCGCGAAGGGATCAGGGGAGTACGAGCAGTACTTC. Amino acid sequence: CASSAKGSGEYEQYF.